The rows below give T cell receptor beta chains drawn from one sample of a study of radiation and T cells in renal cell carcinoma. Here immunoSEQ multiplex PCR was the method, and the copy in TCRdb shows in-frame clones only, minus some. The top ten hold around 10% of the sample, which has around 170,000 clones, approximately 90% seen once. The input for sequencing was blood, taken from a patient whose treatment included radiotherapy and nephrectomy. The receptors shown here come from a woman between 50 and 59 years old with renal cell carcinoma. Each CDR3 is given with its conserved first and last residue. The D gene is left open where the match is weak.

d_gene: .
len: 14
v_gene: TRBV5-4
j_gene: TRBJ2-5
CDR3aa: CASSLAGPQETQYF

d_gene: TRBD1
len: 15
v_gene: TRBV9
j_gene: TRBJ1-3
CDR3aa: CASSAGGFSGNTIYF

d_gene: .
len: 14
v_gene: TRBV6-5
j_gene: TRBJ1-4
CDR3aa: CASSYSRGEQKLFF

d_gene: .
len: 15
v_gene: TRBV7-3
j_gene: TRBJ2-3
CDR3aa: CASSLRGSGTDTQYF

d_gene: .
len: 15
v_gene: TRBV5-8
j_gene: TRBJ1-1
CDR3aa: CASSPSSGMNTEAFF

d_gene: .
len: 16
v_gene: TRBV30
j_gene: TRBJ1-2
CDR3aa: CAWSRMGVQPLYGYTF

d_gene: TRBD1
len: 14
v_gene: TRBV28
j_gene: TRBJ1-2
CDR3aa: CASSLKDRGYGYTF

d_gene: .
len: 12
v_gene: TRBV6-1
j_gene: TRBJ1-2
CDR3aa: CASSGQNYGYTF

d_gene: .
len: 13
v_gene: TRBV19
j_gene: TRBJ1-5
CDR3aa: CASSTQTYQPQHF

d_gene: .
len: 15
v_gene: TRBV4-1
j_gene: TRBJ1-1
CDR3aa: CASSQSSLLNTEAFF

d_gene: .
len: 15
v_gene: TRBV5-1
j_gene: TRBJ1-3
CDR3aa: CASSLGGSSGNTIYF

d_gene: TRBD2
len: 16
v_gene: TRBV5-1
j_gene: TRBJ2-5
CDR3aa: CASSLGIAGGQETQYF

d_gene: .
len: 14
v_gene: TRBV5-1
j_gene: TRBJ2-2
CDR3aa: CASSLGQGNGELFF

d_gene: TRBD2
len: 16
v_gene: TRBV11-1
j_gene: TRBJ2-1
CDR3aa: CASSPLVGLGYNEQFF

d_gene: .
len: 13
v_gene: TRBV6-1
j_gene: TRBJ1-1
CDR3aa: CASIQGLNTEAFF